The present entry profiles one TCR beta chain with its context. This sample was included in a study of cytomegalovirus exposure and HLA in healthy donors. This CDR3 has 15 residues. Germline-derived CDR1 and CDR2 are SGDLS and YYNGEE. The junction had 7 bases not matched to a gene; V was cut back by 3 bases and J by 3 bases. It was with 60 Vbeta and 13 Jbeta primers that the PCR ran. The method was immunoSEQ multiplex PCR; TCRdb's version includes in-frame clones alone and lacks a portion of them. The table shows about 100,000 clones, with 76% occurring only once. The chain has TRBV9 and TRBJ1-1, with 8 nucleotides matching TRBD1. Sequenced material: PBMCs. The source is a man aged 40-50 years in good health and CMV-seronegative. CDR3: CASSALTGADTEAFF. The CDR3, as DNA: TGTGCCAGCAGCGCGCTGACAGGGGCGGACACTGAAGCTTTCTTT.